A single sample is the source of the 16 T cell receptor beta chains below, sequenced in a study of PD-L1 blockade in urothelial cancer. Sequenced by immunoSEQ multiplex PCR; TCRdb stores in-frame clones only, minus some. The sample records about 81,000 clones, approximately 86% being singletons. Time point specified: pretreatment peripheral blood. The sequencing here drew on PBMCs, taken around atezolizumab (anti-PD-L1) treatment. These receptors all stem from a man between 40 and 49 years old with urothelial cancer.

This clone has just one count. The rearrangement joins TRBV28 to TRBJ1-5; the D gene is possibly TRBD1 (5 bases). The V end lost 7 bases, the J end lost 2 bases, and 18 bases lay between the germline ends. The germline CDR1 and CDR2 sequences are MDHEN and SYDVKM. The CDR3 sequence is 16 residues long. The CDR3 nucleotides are TGTGCCAGCAACCTACCGGGGGGAAGGGGCAATCAGCCCCAGCATTTT. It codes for CASNLPGGRGNQPQHF.

The CDR3 DNA reads as TGCGCCAGCAGCGCACAGGGACCCATCTCTGGAAACACCATATATTTT. Its translation: CASSAQGPISGNTIYF. This chain joins TRBV5-1 and TRBJ1-3; D possibly corresponds to TRBD1 (6 bases). Per the germline V gene, CDR1 is SGHRS and CDR2 is YFSETQ. V lost 4 bases and J 0 bases, leaving 14 bases between the germline ends. The CDR3 is 16 residues long.

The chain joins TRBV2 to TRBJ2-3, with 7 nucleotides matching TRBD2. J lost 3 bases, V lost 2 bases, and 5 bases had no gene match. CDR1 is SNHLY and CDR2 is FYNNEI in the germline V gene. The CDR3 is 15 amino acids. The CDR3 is CASSEMRGRTDTQYF. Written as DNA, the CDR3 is TGTGCCAGCAGTGAAATGCGGGGGAGAACAGATACGCAGTATTTT. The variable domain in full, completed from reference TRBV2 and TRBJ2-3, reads EPEVTQTPSHQVTQMGQEVILRCVPISNHLYFYWYRQILGQKVEFLVSFYNNEISEKSEIFDDQFSVERPDGSNFTLKIRSTKLEDSAMYFCASSEMRGRTDTQYFGPGTRLTVL.

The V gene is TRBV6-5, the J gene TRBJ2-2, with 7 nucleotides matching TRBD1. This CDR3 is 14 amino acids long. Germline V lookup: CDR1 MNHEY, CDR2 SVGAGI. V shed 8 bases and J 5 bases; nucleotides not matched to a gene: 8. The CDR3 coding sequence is TGTGCCAGCCAGCCGGGACAGAGAACCGGGGAGCTGTTTTTT. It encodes CASQPGQRTGELFF.

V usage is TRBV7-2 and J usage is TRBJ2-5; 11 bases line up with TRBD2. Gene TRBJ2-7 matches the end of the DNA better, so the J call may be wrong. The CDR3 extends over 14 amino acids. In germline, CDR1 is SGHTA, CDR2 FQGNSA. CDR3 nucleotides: TGTGCCAGCAGCTCGACTAGCGGGACCTACGAGCAGTACTTC. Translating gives CASSSTSGTYEQYF.

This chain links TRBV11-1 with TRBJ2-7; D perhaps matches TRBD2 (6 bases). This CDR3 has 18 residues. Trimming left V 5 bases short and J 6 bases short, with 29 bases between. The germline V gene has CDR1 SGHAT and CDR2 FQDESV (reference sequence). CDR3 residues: CASSPAPGVGGLHGEQYF. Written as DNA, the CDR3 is TGTGCCAGCAGCCCCGCGCCGGGGGTTGGCGGTCTACATGGCGAGCAGTACTTC.

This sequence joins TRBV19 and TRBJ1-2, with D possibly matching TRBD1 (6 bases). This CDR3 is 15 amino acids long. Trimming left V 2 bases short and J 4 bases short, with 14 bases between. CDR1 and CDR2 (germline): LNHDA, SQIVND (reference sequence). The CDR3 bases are TGTGCCAGTAGTATAAGGGCAGGGGCCGGCTATGGCTACACCTTC. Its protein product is CASSIRAGAGYGYTF.

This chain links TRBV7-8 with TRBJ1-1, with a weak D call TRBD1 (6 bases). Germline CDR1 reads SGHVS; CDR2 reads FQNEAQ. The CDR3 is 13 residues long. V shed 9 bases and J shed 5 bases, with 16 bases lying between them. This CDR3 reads CASVTGQGTEAFF. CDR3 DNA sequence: TGTGCCAGTGTCACAGGCCAGGGGACTGAAGCTTTCTTT.

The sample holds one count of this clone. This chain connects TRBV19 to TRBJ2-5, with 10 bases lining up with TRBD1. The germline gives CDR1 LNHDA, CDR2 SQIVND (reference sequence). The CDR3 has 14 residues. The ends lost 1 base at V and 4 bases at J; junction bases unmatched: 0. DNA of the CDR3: TGTGCCAGTAGTATAGGGGACAGGGGAGAGACCCAGTACTTC. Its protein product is CASSIGDRGETQYF.

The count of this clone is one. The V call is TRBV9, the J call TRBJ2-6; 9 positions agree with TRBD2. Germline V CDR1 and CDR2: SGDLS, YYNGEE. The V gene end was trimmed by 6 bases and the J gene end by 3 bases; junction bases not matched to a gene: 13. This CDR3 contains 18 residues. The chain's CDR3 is CASTPPSGRNCGANVLTF. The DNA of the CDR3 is TGTGCCAGCACCCCCCCAAGCGGGAGGAACTGTGGGGCCAACGTCCTGACTTTC.

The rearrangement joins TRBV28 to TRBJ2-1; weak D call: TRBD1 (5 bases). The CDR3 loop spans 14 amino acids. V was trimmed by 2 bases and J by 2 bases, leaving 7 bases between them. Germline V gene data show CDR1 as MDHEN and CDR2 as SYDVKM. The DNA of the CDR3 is TGTGCCAGCAGTTTACAGGGCACCTACAATGAGCAGTTCTTC. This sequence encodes CASSLQGTYNEQFF.

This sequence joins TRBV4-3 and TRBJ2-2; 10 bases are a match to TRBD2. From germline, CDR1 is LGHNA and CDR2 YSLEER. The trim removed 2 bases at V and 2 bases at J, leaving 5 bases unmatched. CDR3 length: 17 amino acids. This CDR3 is CASSQLAGEGNTGELFF. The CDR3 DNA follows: TGCGCCAGCAGCCAACTAGCGGGAGAAGGAAACACCGGGGAGCTGTTTTTT.

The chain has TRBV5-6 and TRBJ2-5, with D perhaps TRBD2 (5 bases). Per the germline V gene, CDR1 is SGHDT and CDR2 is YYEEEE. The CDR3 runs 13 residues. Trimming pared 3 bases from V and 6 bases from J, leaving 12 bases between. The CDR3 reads CASSSRRGQTQYF. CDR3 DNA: TGTGCCAGCAGCTCAAGAAGAGGGCAGACCCAGTACTTC.

The CDR3 reads CASSSGSSYNEQFF. CDR3 coding DNA: TGTGCCAGCAGTAGCGGCTCCTCCTACAATGAGCAGTTCTTC. This chain joins TRBV2 and TRBJ2-1; possibly TRBD2 for D (5 bases). Germline V gene sequence: CDR1 SNHLY, CDR2 FYNNEI. V lost 5 bases, J lost 0 bases, and 8 bases lay in between. The CDR3 covers 14 residues.

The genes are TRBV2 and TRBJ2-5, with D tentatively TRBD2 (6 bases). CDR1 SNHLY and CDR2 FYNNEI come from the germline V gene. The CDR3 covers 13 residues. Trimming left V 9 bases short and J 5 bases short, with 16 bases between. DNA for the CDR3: TGTGCCAGAGGAGGAGGGTTGAGGGAGACCCAGTACTTC. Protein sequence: CARGGGLRETQYF.

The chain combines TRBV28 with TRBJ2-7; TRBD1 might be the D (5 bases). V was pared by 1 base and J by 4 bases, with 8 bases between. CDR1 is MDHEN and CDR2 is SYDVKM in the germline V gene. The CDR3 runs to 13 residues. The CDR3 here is CASSLFRGYEQYF. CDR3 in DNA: TGTGCCAGCAGTTTATTTAGGGGTTACGAGCAGTACTTC.